This TCR beta chain was identified in a study of regulatory and conventional T cells in RAG deficiency (dated by TCRdb to 2017 to 2019). Context from the whole study: High-throughput TCR beta sequencing was used to compare the diversity and composition of the Treg, conventional CD4+ and CD8+ T cell repertoires of RAG-deficient patients with those of healthy controls. Summary of the overall study and its limitations: Compared with controls, Omenn syndrome and CID/AS patients had approximately 97-fold fewer unique TCR beta sequences in Treg cells, but only approximately 9.7-fold fewer in the other subsets. Sorted CD25-high CD127-low cells from Omenn syndrome patients may represent peripherally activated cells rather than bona fide Treg cells. Shorter CDR3 lengths were found in all patient T-cell subsets, and >85% Treg-Tconv repertoire overlap at nucleotide and amino acid level was observed in Omenn syndrome patients. Some T-cell subset analyses were not done for some subjects. RAG-deficient patients showed markedly lower Shannon entropy and higher Simpson indices than control T-cell subpopulations.

Receptor amplification or capture employed the immunoSEQ multiplex PCR assay. Genomic DNA from the sorted T-cell subsets was used to amplify and sequence rearranged TCR beta chain products. On the study's bioinformatics: Shannon entropy and Simpson indices were used to measure how diverse the repertoire of productive TCR beta rearrangements was. Clonal expansion was assessed using the summed frequency of the 100 most abundant productive TCR beta clonotypes among total reads. The TRB repertoires were scored with a self-reactivity index built on which amino acids appear at CDR3beta positions 6 and 7. Two-way ANOVA was used for repertoire analyses, and Student t or Mann-Whitney tests were used for flow cytometric analyses. Imported from immuneACCESS, the table was reduced by TCRdb to in-frame sequences with V and J called. These copies leave out some clones; in studies compared against another copy, an unresolved V gene accounts for under half, and the cause of the remainder is not known. From that table come the V and J calls and clone size; the DNA was used to work out D and trimming. The sample has around 30,000 clones on record, about 95% of them singletons. The ten most abundant clones make up under 0.2% of the sample.

This clone was detected only a few times. The antigen it recognizes is unknown. No base quality information exists; no much larger clone differs at one position. The germline V gene (reference sequence) provides CDR1 WNHNN and CDR2 SYGVQD. Trimming removed 8 bases from V and 0 bases from J; the gene matches leave 6 bases unexplained. Taken from cysteine to phenylalanine, the CDR3 has 15 residues. Just CDR3 DNA is preserved here, 45 bases in frame from base 1. Before genomic DNA extraction, conventional CD4+ T cells were isolated from blood as CD25-low CD127-high cells. Repertoire analyses used several healthy control donors as the comparison group. These sequences were also reported in another study, on regulatory T cells. According to the second study: For the multiplex PCR, 52 forward TRBV primers and 13 reverse TRBJ primers were used, and amplification bias was corrected with both assay-based and computational methods. Patient repertoires showed restricted unique TRB V-J pairs and skewed V and J gene usage, most marked in regulatory T cells. The study compared T-cell receptor beta repertoires of sorted regulatory, conventional CD4+ and CD8+ T cells between CD3G-deficient patients and healthy controls. Ficoll density separation was used to isolate peripheral blood mononuclear cells. Rearranged TRB loci were amplified from genomic DNA by multiplex PCR within the immunoSEQ assay. Sequencing of the TRB amplicons was done on an Illumina HiSeq platform. Custom algorithms error-filtered the raw sequences and aligned the raw sequences to reference gene sequences, after which the immunoSEQ online tools were used for analysis. Frequencies of productive and nonproductive TRB rearrangements were evaluated among both unique and total sequences. For group comparisons, t tests, Mann-Whitney tests or two-way ANOVA were performed in Prism software.

The chain is made from TRBV10-1 and TRBJ1-3, and TRBD1 aligns with 8 junction nucleotides. This clonotype was obtained from a human donor in good health. The sample consisted of CD25- CD4+ T cells sorted from blood. The encoded CDR3 is CASDPGGSSGNTIYF. DNA sequence: TGCGCCAGCGACCCAGGGGGCTCCTCTGGAAACACCATATATTTT.